The T cell receptor (beta chain) under discussion was sequenced for a study of PD-1 blockade in mismatch repair-deficient tumors. TCRdb's table, derived via immunoSEQ multiplex PCR, lists solely in-frame clones and lacks some. In the table there are tens of thousands of clones, about 84% of which are singletons. The germline CDR1 and CDR2 sequences are MGHRA and YSYEKL. This CDR3 has 15 amino acids. J lost 5 bases, V lost 5 bases, and 10 bases had no gene match. This clonotype was sampled from an adult with mismatch repair-deficient cancer. The sequencing used peripheral blood, collected about 20 weeks after starting pembrolizumab. The rearrangement joins TRBV4-1 to TRBJ2-7, with 9 bases matching TRBD1. The CDR3, as DNA: TGCGCCAGCAGCTACGGGACAGGGCAGTTGGACGAGCAGTACTTC. Encoded protein: CASSYGTGQLDEQYF.